This T cell receptor beta chain is drawn from a study of blood T cell repertoires in COVID-19. The germline gives CDR1 SGHAT, CDR2 FQNNGV. The V and J ends lost 2 bases and 0 bases respectively, with 6 bases between them. The CDR3 length is 14 residues. Original analysis: Researchers report that nucleated cell counts were estimated from reference gene primer amplification. The assay was immunoSEQ multiplex PCR, and TCRdb's table has in-frame clones only and misses some. V and J calls plus clone size are reproduced from that table; the DNA served to infer D and trimming. The table has just under 40,000 clones, approximately 96% seen once; the top ten hold 3.5% to 5%.

The chain uses TRBV11-2 and TRBJ2-3; D not certain. The material sequenced was peripheral blood. The sequence was collected from a human donor with active COVID-19. The donor label of this sample is uncertain. CDR3 in amino acids: CASSLSLSTDTQYF. CDR3 nucleotides: TGTGCCAGCAGCTTATCCCTAAGCACAGATACGCAGTATTTT.